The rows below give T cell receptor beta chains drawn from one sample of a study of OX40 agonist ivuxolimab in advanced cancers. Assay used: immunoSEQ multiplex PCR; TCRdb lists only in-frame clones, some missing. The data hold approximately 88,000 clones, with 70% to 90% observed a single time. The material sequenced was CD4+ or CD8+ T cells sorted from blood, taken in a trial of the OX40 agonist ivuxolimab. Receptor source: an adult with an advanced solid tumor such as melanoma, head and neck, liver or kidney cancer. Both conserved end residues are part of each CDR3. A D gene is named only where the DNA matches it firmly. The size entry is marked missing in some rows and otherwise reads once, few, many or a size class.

DNA: TGTGCCAGTAGTTCCCCATTTAGCGGGGGGACAGATACGCAGTATTTT
CDR3: CASSSPFSGGTDTQYF
J: TRBJ2-3
size: -
V: TRBV19
length: 16
D: TRBD2

DNA: TGTGCCAGCAGCATTGACAGGGGGGATATCTATGGCTACACCTTC
CDR3: CASSIDRGDIYGYTF
J: TRBJ1-2
size: -
V: TRBV6-5
length: 15
D: TRBD1

DNA: TGTGCCAGCAGCCCAAGGACAGGGGGCGGCACAGATACGCAGTATTTT
CDR3: CASSPRTGGGTDTQYF
J: TRBJ2-3
size: -
V: TRBV9
length: 16
D: TRBD1

DNA: TGCGCCAGCAGCTTGACCACGACAGGGGTGGACTATGGCTACACCTTC
CDR3: CASSLTTTGVDYGYTF
J: TRBJ1-2
size: -
V: TRBV5-1
length: 16
D: TRBD1

DNA: TGTGCCAGTAGCCAGGACAGAACAGATACGCAGTATTTT
CDR3: CASSQDRTDTQYF
J: TRBJ2-3
size: -
V: TRBV19
length: 13
D: -

DNA: TGTGCCAGCACTGCGACAGGGCGGAATTCACCCCTCCACTTT
CDR3: CASTATGRNSPLHF
J: TRBJ1-6
size: -
V: TRBV2
length: 14
D: TRBD1

DNA: TGTGCCAGCAGTACTTTCGCGGGCTACGAGCAGTACTTC
CDR3: CASSTFAGYEQYF
J: TRBJ2-7
size: -
V: TRBV27
length: 13
D: -

DNA: TGCGCCAGCAGCCAAGTGAGGGGAGGCAATCAGCCCCAGCATTTT
CDR3: CASSQVRGGNQPQHF
J: TRBJ1-5
size: once
V: TRBV4-1
length: 15
D: -

DNA: TGTGCCAGCAGCGAAAGTCTAACTTATGGCTACACCTTC
CDR3: CASSESLTYGYTF
J: TRBJ1-2
size: -
V: TRBV5-4
length: 13
D: -

DNA: TGTGCCAGCAGCTTAGCGGGGTCGTCCTCCTACGAGCAGTACTTC
CDR3: CASSLAGSSSYEQYF
J: TRBJ2-7
size: -
V: TRBV11-2
length: 15
D: -

DNA: TGTGCCAGCTCTCCCGGCCCCGGCCCTGAAGCTTTCTTT
CDR3: CASSPGPGPEAFF
J: TRBJ1-1
size: -
V: TRBV18
length: 13
D: -

DNA: TGCACCGCTGGAACGGGCGGGAGAGGCGGGGAGCTGTTTTTT
CDR3: CTAGTGGRGGELFF
J: TRBJ2-2
size: -
V: TRBV29-1
length: 14
D: TRBD2

DNA: TGTGCCAGCAGTCGGGCTCCAGGTTCCCTCACAGATACGCAGTATTTT
CDR3: CASSRAPGSLTDTQYF
J: TRBJ2-3
size: -
V: TRBV2
length: 16
D: -

DNA: TGTGCCAGCAGCTCGTCCATGGTGGGAGGGCCTCGGCATGAGCAGTTCTTC
CDR3: CASSSSMVGGPRHEQFF
J: TRBJ2-1
size: -
V: TRBV11-2
length: 17
D: TRBD2

DNA: TGTGCTAGTGGTTTGAACCTCCAAGCGGAGATCTACAATGAGCAGTTCTTC
CDR3: CASGLNLQAEIYNEQFF
J: TRBJ2-1
size: -
V: TRBV12-5
length: 17
D: -

DNA: TGCAGCGTAAAGTTGGGGGGCTCGGACACTGAAGCTTTCTTT
CDR3: CSVKLGGSDTEAFF
J: TRBJ1-1
size: once
V: TRBV29-1
length: 14
D: -

DNA: TGTGCCAGTAGCGATGACAGGGGGCGAAATGGCTACACCTTC
CDR3: CASSDDRGRNGYTF
J: TRBJ1-2
size: -
V: TRBV19
length: 14
D: TRBD1

DNA: TGCAGCTTAGAGAATTTGTACAATGAGCAGTTCTTC
CDR3: CSLENLYNEQFF
J: TRBJ2-1
size: -
V: TRBV29-1
length: 12
D: -

DNA: TGTGCCAGCAGTCAAAGCGGGGCCCTCGGGGAGCTGTTTTTT
CDR3: CASSQSGALGELFF
J: TRBJ2-2
size: -
V: TRBV2
length: 14
D: TRBD2

DNA: TGTGCCAGCAGGCTAGGGGGCGGGCCAGGAGGGTATGGCTACACCTTC
CDR3: CASRLGGGPGGYGYTF
J: TRBJ1-2
size: -
V: TRBV27
length: 16
D: TRBD1

DNA: TGTGCCAGCAGTGAAATCTTTGGAGTGACGGAGACCCAGTACTTC
CDR3: CASSEIFGVTETQYF
J: TRBJ2-5
size: once
V: TRBV2
length: 15
D: -

DNA: TGTGCCAGCAGTGACTTGGGTATTAGCGGGAGATCGTGGAATGAGCAGTTCTTC
CDR3: CASSDLGISGRSWNEQFF
J: TRBJ2-1
size: -
V: TRBV6-1
length: 18
D: TRBD2

DNA: TGTGCCAGCAGGGTGGGACAGGGGGCGCCGTATGAGCAGTTCTTC
CDR3: CASRVGQGAPYEQFF
J: TRBJ2-1
size: -
V: TRBV2
length: 15
D: TRBD1

DNA: TGTGCCAGCAGTAAAAACAGGGAAGAGACCCAGTACTTC
CDR3: CASSKNREETQYF
J: TRBJ2-5
size: -
V: TRBV6-4
length: 13
D: -

DNA: TGCGCCAGCAGACCCGCTCTAGAGCTATTTTACGAGCAGTACTTC
CDR3: CASRPALELFYEQYF
J: TRBJ2-7
size: once
V: TRBV5-1
length: 15
D: -

DNA: TGTGCCAGCAGCTTTGTTAGGGGACGGGAGAATCAGCCCCAGCATTTT
CDR3: CASSFVRGRENQPQHF
J: TRBJ1-5
size: once
V: TRBV7-8
length: 16
D: -

DNA: TGTGCCAGCAGTGATTACTTAGCTAATGAGCAGTTCTTC
CDR3: CASSDYLANEQFF
J: TRBJ2-1
size: -
V: TRBV2
length: 13
D: -

DNA: TGTGCCAGCAGCGGCACTAGCGGGGGTCCCCGGGTAGATACGCAGTATTTT
CDR3: CASSGTSGGPRVDTQYF
J: TRBJ2-3
size: -
V: TRBV7-6
length: 17
D: TRBD2

DNA: TGTGCCAGCAAAGGGGCGTCGAGCTCCTACAATGAGCAGTTCTTC
CDR3: CASKGASSSYNEQFF
J: TRBJ2-1
size: few
V: TRBV7-2
length: 15
D: -

DNA: TGTGCCAGCAGCGCACAGGTTCCGAACACTGAAGCTTTCTTT
CDR3: CASSAQVPNTEAFF
J: TRBJ1-1
size: once
V: TRBV28
length: 14
D: -

DNA: TGCAGCGTTGACAGGGGTGATACGCAGTATTTT
CDR3: CSVDRGDTQYF
J: TRBJ2-3
size: -
V: TRBV29-1
length: 11
D: -

DNA: TGTGCCAGTAGTATCACAACAGGTCGGTTTCTCCACTCCTACGAGCAGTACTTC
CDR3: CASSITTGRFLHSYEQYF
J: TRBJ2-7
size: -
V: TRBV19
length: 18
D: -

DNA: TGTGCCAGCAGCTTACCAGGGGGTAGAGGCTACACCTTC
CDR3: CASSLPGGRGYTF
J: TRBJ1-2
size: -
V: TRBV11-2
length: 13
D: TRBD1

DNA: TGCAGCGTCCTTCCTCTATCGACAGCCACAGATACGCAGTATTTT
CDR3: CSVLPLSTATDTQYF
J: TRBJ2-3
size: -
V: TRBV29-1
length: 15
D: -

DNA: TGCGCCAGCAGCCAAGGTAGTACTGAAGCTTTCTTT
CDR3: CASSQGSTEAFF
J: TRBJ1-1
size: -
V: TRBV4-3
length: 12
D: -